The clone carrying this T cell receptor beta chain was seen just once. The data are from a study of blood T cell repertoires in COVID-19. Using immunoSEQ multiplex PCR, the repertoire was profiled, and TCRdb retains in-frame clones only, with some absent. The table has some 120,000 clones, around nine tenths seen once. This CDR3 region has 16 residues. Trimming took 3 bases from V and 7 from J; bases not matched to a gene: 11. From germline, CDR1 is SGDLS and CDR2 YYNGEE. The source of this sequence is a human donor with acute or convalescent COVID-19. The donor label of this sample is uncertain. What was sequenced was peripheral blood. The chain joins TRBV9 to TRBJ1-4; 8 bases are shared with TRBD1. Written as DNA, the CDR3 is TGTGCCAGCAGCGGACAGCCAGGGGGCGCGATTGAAAAACTGTTTTTT. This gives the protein CASSGQPGGAIEKLFF.